This is a list of T cell receptor beta chains from one sample in a study of blood T cells in healthy people across ages. MiXCR, run by TCRdb on the 5' RACE reads, gives a single entry per CDR3 protein. Of about 930,000 distinct CDR3 sequences in the sample, about 27% were seen once. The sample also formed part of further work on T cells of mothers and their children.

What was sequenced was blood. These receptors were collected from a woman in her forties in good health. CDR3s include the opening cysteine and the closing phenylalanine or tryptophan. The D gene is left open where the match is weak. Not every row has a clone size; where given, it reads once, few, many or a size class.

TRBV4-3,few,TRBJ1-6,-,TGCGCCAGCAGCCAAGATTCCGGACATACGGGTTCACCCCTCCACTTT,CASSQDSGHTGSPLHF
TRBV12-3/TRBV12-4,many,TRBJ2-1,-,TGTGCCATCCCGGGGAGGGGGACCTACAATGAGCAGTTCTTC,CAIPGRGTYNEQFF
TRBV12-1,many,TRBJ2-6,-,TGTGCCAGCAGCTCCGCGGACAGGACAGTAAGTGTTGGGGCCAACGTCCTGACTTTC,CASSSADRTVSVGANVLTF
TRBV28,few,TRBJ2-4,TRBD2,TGTGCCAGCAGTGCACTAGCGGGGGGGCCAATCAATGAGCAGTACTTC,CASSALAGGPINEQYF
TRBV7-2,few,TRBJ2-4,-,TGTGCCAGCAGCTTAGCGAGGCAGGGTAAATGGTACTTC,CASSLARQGKWYF
TRBV9,many,TRBJ2-7,-,TGTGCCAGCAGCGTAGACCGGGGGCGCGAGCAGTACTTC,CASSVDRGREQYF
TRBV2,many,TRBJ1-2,TRBD1,TGTGCCAGCAGGCCCGGGACAGGGGCCTTGTCGGACACCTTC,CASRPGTGALSDTF
TRBV11-2,few,TRBJ2-5,TRBD1,TGTGCCCGCAGCTTAGGACTAACAGGGGGGTGGGAGCAGTACTTC,CARSLGLTGGWEQYF
TRBV4-1,-,TRBJ2-7,TRBD2,TGCGCCAGCAGCCAAGCGGGCGGGACTAGCGGGGGGACCAGGTCAGACGAGCAGTACTTC,CASSQAGGTSGGTRSDEQYF
TRBV3-1,-,TRBJ1-6,TRBD1,TGTGCCAGCAGTACGGGCAGGGGGCATAATTCACCCCTCCACTTT,CASSTGRGHNSPLHF
TRBV12-3/TRBV12-4,-,TRBJ2-1,TRBD2,TGTGCCACCCAACCTGGGGGTAGCGGGGGTGGTGAGCAGTTCTTC,CATQPGGSGGGEQFF
TRBV9,-,TRBJ2-4,-,TGTGCCAGCAGCCCTGGTCTAGAGATTAACATTCAGCACTTC,CASSPGLEINIQHF
TRBV4-2,-,TRBJ2-1,TRBD2,TGTGCCAGCAGCCAAGATGGGACTAGCGGCGAGACCCAGTTCTTC,CASSQDGTSGETQFF
TRBV5-1,-,TRBJ1-1,TRBD1,TGCGCCAGCAGCACACACAGGGGGCTGGGAACTGAAGCTTTCTTT,CASSTHRGLGTEAFF
TRBV20-1,many,TRBJ1-2,TRBD1,TGCAGTGCTATTACCCAGGGGGGACGCTACACCTTC,CSAITQGGRYTF
TRBV12-3/TRBV12-4,-,TRBJ2-2,-,TGTGCCAGCAGTTTAGGGTCCGGAGCAACGAACACCGGGGAGCTGTTTTTT,CASSLGSGATNTGELFF
TRBV6-1,-,TRBJ1-2,-,TGTGCCAGCAGTTCCGGCGGGGGGGGCTGTCGTGGCTACACCTTC,CASSSGGGGCRGYTF
TRBV28,-,TRBJ2-5,-,TGTGCCAGCAGTTTCCTGCTTTCTCTGGCGGACCAACAAGAGACCCAGTACTTC,CASSFLLSLADQQETQYF
TRBV5-1,few,TRBJ2-3,-,TGCGCCAGCAGCTTGGAAACCCAGGGGAGGCAGTATTTT,CASSLETQGRQYF
TRBV2,-,TRBJ2-2,TRBD2,TGTGCCAGCAGGGAACTAGCGGGGGCCCATTATGGGGAGCTGTTTTTT,CASRELAGAHYGELFF
TRBV10-3,once,TRBJ1-5,TRBD1,TGTGCCATCAGTGAGTCGAAGACAGGGGCTAGCAATCAGCCCCAGCATTTT,CAISESKTGASNQPQHF
TRBV5-1,few,TRBJ2-2,-,TGCGCCAGCTGGGACTCCTCGAACACCGGGGAGCTGTTTTTT,CASWDSSNTGELFF
TRBV27,-,TRBJ1-2,-,TGTGCCAGCAGGGGTGGAGCATCAGCAGACTATGGCTACACCTTC,CASRGGASADYGYTF
TRBV20-1,few,TRBJ2-5,-,TGCAGTGCTACCAGACAGGCTGGCGAGACCCAGTACTTC,CSATRQAGETQYF
TRBV7-8,many,TRBJ2-6,-,TGTGCCAGCAGCTTACGGCGGAGCTCTGGGGCCAACGTCCTGACTTTC,CASSLRRSSGANVLTF
TRBV6-6,-,TRBJ1-5,-,TGTGCCAGCAGTCCGGGGACCATCAATCAGCCCCAGCATTTT,CASSPGTINQPQHF
TRBV28,-,TRBJ1-4,-,TGTGCCACAAAATCGGGGCGAGGGCGAGAAAAACTGTTTTTT,CATKSGRGREKLFF
TRBV5-5,-,TRBJ2-1,TRBD2,TGTGCCAGCAGCCCTGTAGGGCGAGCGGGGGATTCCTACAATGAGCAGTTCTTC,CASSPVGRAGDSYNEQFF
TRBV20-1,-,TRBJ2-7,TRBD2,TGCAGTGCTAGGACGATAGCGGGCGTCTCGGGCGAGCAGTACTTC,CSARTIAGVSGEQYF
TRBV9,many,TRBJ2-7,TRBD1,TGTGCCAGCAGCCCCGTTGGGACAGCTAGCTCCTACGAGCAGTACTTC,CASSPVGTASSYEQYF
TRBV7-9,few,TRBJ2-5,TRBD2,TGTGCCAGCAGCTCCCCGGGAGCGGGGGGGCGAGAGACCCAGTACTTC,CASSSPGAGGRETQYF
TRBV4-1,many,TRBJ2-6,TRBD1,TGCGCCAGCAGCCAAGGACAGGGCTCTGGGGCCAACGTCCTGACTTTC,CASSQGQGSGANVLTF
TRBV28,many,TRBJ2-5,-,TGTGCCACCCACTATAAAGAGACCCAGTACTTC,CATHYKETQYF
TRBV7-2,-,TRBJ1-4,TRBD1,TGTGCCAGCAGCTTCGACTACAGGGGGGCTAATGAAAAACTGTTTTTT,CASSFDYRGANEKLFF
TRBV20-1,-,TRBJ2-3,-,TGCAGTGCTAGAGACGGATCCAGGACAGATACGCAGTATTTT,CSARDGSRTDTQYF
TRBV12-3/TRBV12-4,few,TRBJ2-6,-,TGTGCCAGCAGTTTTAGCGGAAGCTCTGGGGCCAACGTCCTGACTTTC,CASSFSGSSGANVLTF
TRBV25-1,-,TRBJ1-2,-,TGTGCCAGCAGCCAAAGGTTGGGGGGGAACGGCTACACCTTC,CASSQRLGGNGYTF
TRBV12-3/TRBV12-4,few,TRBJ2-1,-,TGTGCCAGCAGCCCACGACAACGACACAATGAGCAGTTCTTC,CASSPRQRHNEQFF